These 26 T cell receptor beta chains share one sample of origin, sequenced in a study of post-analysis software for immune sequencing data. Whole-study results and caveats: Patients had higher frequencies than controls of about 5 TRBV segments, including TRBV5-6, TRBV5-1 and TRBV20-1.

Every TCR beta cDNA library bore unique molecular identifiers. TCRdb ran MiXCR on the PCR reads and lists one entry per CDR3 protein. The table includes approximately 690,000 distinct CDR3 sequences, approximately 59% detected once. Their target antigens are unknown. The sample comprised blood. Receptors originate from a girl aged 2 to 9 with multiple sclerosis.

The CDR3 region is CASSVGSGSNNEQFF. The CDR3 DNA follows: TGTGCCAGCAGCGTAGGTAGCGGGTCTAACAATGAGCAGTTCTTC. The chain joins TRBV7-9 to TRBJ2-1; 7 bases are shared with TRBD2. Losses at the gene ends were 5 bases for V and 5 bases for J; bases not matched to a gene: 9. This CDR3 has 15 residues. Germline CDR1 SEHNR, CDR2 FQNEAQ (reference sequence).

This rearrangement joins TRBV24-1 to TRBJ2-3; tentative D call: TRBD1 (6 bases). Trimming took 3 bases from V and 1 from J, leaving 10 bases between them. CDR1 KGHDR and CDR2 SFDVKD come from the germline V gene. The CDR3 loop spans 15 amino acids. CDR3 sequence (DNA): TGTGCCACCAGTGATAGGAGACAGGGCACAGATACGCAGTATTTT. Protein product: CATSDRRQGTDTQYF.

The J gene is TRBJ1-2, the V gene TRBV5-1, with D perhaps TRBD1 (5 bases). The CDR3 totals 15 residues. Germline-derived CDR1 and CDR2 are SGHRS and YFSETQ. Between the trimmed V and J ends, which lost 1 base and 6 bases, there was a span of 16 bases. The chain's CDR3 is CASSLSGGQGDGYTF. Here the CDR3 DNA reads TGCGCCAGCAGCTTGAGTGGTGGGCAGGGAGATGGCTACACCTTC.

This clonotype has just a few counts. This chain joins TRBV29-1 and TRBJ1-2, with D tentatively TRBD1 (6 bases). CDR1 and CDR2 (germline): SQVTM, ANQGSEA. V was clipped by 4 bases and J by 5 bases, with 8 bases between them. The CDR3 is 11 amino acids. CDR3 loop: CSVVQGYGYTF. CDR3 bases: TGCAGCGTTGTGCAGGGGTATGGCTACACCTTC.

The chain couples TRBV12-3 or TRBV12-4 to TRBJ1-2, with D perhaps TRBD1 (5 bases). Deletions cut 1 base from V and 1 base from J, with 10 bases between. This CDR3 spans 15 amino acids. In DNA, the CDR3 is TGTGCCAGCAGTTTAGGCCAAGACAGTAACTATGGCTACACCTTC. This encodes CASSLGQDSNYGYTF.

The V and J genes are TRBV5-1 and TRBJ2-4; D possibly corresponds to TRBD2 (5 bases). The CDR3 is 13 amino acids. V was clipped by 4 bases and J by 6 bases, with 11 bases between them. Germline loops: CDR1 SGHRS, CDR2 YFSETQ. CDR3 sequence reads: CASSAGNRNIQYF. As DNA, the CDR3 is TGCGCCAGCAGCGCCGGGAATCGAAACATTCAGTACTTC.

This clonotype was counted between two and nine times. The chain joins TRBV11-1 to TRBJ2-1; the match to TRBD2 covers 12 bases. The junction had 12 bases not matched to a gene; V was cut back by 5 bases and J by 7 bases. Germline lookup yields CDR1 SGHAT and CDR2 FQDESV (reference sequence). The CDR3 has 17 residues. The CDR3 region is CASSRGTLAGGGNEQFF. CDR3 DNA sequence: TGTGCCAGCAGCCGAGGGACCCTAGCGGGAGGGGGGAATGAGCAGTTCTTC.

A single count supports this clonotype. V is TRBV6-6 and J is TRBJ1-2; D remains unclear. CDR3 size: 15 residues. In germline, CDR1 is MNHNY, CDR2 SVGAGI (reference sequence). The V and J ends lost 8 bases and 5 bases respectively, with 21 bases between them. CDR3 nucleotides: TGTGCCAGCTCCGGCAGGCTCGAAGGTGGATATGGCTACACCTTC. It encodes CASSGRLEGGYGYTF.

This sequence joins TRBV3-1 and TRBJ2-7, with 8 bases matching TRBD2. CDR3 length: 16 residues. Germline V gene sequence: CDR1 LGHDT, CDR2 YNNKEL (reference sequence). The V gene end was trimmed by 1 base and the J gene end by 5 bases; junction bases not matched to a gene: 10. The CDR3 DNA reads TGTGCCAGCAGCCAAGGTGGCGGGAGGTCGTCCAACGAGCAGTACTTC. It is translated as CASSQGGGRSSNEQYF.

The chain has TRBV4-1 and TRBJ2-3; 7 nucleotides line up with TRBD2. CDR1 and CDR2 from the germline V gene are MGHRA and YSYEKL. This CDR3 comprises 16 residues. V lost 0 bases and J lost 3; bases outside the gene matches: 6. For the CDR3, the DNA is TGCGCCAGCAGCCAAGATGGCGGGGGACGGACAGATACGCAGTATTTT. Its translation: CASSQDGGGRTDTQYF.

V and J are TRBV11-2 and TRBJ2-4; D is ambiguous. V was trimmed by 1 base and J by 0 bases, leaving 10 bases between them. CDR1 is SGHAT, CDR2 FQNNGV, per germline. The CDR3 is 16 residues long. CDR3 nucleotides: TGTGCCAGCAGCTTAGGGGGTGCCCTAGCCAAAAACATTCAGTACTTC. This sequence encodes CASSLGGALAKNIQYF.

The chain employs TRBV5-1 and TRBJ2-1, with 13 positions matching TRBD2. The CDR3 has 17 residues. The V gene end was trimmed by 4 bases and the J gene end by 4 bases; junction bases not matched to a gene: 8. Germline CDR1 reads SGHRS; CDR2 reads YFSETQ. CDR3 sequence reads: CASSPGLAGTFYNEQFF. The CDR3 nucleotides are TGCGCCAGCAGCCCGGGACTAGCGGGAACCTTTTACAATGAGCAGTTCTTC.

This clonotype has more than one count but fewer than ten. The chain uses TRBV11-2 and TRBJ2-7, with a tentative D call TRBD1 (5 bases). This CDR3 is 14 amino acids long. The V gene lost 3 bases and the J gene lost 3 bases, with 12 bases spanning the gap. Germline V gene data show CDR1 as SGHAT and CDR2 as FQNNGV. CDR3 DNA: TGTGCCAGCAGCTTTCTAGGGGCCGTCTACGAGCAGTACTTC. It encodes CASSFLGAVYEQYF.

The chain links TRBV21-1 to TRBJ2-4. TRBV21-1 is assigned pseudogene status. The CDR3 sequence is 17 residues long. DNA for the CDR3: TGTGCCAGCAGCAAAAAGAGGCATACTCTAGCCAAAAACATTCAGTACTTC. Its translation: CASSKKRHTLAKNIQYF.

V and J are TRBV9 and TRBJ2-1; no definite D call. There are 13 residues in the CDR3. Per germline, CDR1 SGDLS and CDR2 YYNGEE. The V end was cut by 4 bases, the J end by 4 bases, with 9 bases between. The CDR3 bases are TGTGCCAGCAGCTCCGCCGAGTACAATGAGCAGTTCTTC. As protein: CASSSAEYNEQFF.

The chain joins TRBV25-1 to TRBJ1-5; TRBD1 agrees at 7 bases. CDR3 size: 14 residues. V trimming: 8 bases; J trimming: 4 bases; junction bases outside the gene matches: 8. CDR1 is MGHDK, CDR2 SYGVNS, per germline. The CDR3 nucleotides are TGTGCCAGCGGTGGCGGGACAGTTAATCAGCCCCAGCATTTT. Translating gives CASGGGTVNQPQHF.

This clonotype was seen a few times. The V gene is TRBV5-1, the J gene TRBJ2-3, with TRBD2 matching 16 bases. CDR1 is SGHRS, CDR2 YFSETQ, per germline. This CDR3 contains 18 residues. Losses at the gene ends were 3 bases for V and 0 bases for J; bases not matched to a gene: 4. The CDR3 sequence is CASSYGTSGRASTDTQYF. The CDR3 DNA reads TGCGCCAGCAGCTACGGGACTAGCGGGAGGGCCAGCACAGATACGCAGTATTTT.

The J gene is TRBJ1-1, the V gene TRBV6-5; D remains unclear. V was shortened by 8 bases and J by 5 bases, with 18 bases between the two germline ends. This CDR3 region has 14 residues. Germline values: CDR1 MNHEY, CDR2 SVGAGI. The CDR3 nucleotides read TGTGCCAGCGCCCGTGAGTCTAGTAGAACTGAAGCTTTCTTT. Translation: CASARESSRTEAFF.

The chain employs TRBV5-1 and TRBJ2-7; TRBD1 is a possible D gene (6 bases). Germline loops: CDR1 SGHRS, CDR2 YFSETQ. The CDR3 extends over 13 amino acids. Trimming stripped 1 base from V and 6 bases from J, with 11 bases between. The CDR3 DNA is TGCGCCAGCAGCTTGAAAGAAGGGGGCGAGCAGTACTTC. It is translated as CASSLKEGGEQYF.

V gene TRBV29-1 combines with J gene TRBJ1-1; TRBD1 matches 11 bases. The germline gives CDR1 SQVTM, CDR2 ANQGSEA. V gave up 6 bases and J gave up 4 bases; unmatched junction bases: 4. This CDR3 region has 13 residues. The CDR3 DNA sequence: TGCAGCGTCGGCGGACAGGGGGCCACTGAAGCTTTCTTT. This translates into CSVGGQGATEAFF.

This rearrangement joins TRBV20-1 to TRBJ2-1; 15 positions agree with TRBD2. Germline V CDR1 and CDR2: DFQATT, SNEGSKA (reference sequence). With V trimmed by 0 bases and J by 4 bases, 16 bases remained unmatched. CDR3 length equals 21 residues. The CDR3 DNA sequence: TGCAGTGCTAGAGATATTTTCGGGAGGACTAGCGGGGGGGCCGGATACAATGAGCAGTTCTTC. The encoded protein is CSARDIFGRTSGGAGYNEQFF.

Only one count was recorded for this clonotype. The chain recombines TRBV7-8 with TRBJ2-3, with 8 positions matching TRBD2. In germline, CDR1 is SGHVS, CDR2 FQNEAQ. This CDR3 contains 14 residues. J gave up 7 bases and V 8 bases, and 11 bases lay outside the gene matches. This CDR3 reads CASGSGGGTNTQYF. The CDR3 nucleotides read TGTGCCAGCGGGAGCGGGGGAGGAACAAATACGCAGTATTTT.

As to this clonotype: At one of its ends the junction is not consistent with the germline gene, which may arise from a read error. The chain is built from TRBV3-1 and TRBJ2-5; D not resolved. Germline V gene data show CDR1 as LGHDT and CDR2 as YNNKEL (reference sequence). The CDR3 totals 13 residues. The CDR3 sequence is CAGSQDLRETQYF. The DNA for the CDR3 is TGTGCCGGCAGCCAAGATTTAAGAGAGACCCAGTACTTC.

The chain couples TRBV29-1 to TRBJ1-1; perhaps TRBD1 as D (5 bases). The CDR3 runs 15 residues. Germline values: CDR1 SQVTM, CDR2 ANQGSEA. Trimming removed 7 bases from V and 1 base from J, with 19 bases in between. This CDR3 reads CSAGRIGVRNTEAFF. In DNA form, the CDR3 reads TGCAGCGCGGGGCGAATTGGGGTGCGGAACACTGAAGCTTTCTTT.

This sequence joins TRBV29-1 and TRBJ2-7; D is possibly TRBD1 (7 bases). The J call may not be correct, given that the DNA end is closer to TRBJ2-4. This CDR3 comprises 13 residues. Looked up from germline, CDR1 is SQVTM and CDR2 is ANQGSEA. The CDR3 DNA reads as TGCAGCGTTAGCGGAGGGGGCGAGAACATTCAGTACTTC. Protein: CSVSGGGENIQYF.

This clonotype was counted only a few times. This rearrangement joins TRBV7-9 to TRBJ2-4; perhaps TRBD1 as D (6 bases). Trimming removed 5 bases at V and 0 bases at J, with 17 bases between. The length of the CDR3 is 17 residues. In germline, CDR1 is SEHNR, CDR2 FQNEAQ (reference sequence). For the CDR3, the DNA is TGTGCCAGCAGCCTGCCCGTGGGGGCCCTAGCCAAAAACATTCAGTACTTC. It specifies CASSLPVGALAKNIQYF.